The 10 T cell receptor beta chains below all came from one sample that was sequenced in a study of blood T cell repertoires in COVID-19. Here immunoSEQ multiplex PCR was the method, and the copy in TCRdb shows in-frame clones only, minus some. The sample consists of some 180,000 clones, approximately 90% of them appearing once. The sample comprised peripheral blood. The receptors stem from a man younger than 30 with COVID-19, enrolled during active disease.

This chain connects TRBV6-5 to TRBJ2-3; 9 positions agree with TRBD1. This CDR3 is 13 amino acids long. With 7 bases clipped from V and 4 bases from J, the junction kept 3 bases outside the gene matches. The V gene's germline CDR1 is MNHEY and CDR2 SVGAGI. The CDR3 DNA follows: TGTGCCAGCACCAGACAGGGGGCAGATACGCAGTATTTT. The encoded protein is CASTRQGADTQYF.

The CDR3: CASSIEDNSPLHF. The DNA of the CDR3 is TGTGCCAGTAGTATCGAGGATAATTCACCCCTCCACTTT. The chain joins TRBV19 to TRBJ1-6; no firm D call. The CDR3 extends over 13 amino acids. Germline V gives CDR1 LNHDA, CDR2 SQIVND (reference sequence). V gave up 3 bases and J gave up 5 bases, with 5 bases separating them.

The CDR3, as DNA: TGTGCCAGCAGCTTATACGGACAGGATAATTCACCCCTCCACTTT. This translates into CASSLYGQDNSPLHF. The chain carries TRBV7-6 and TRBJ1-6; 7 positions agree with TRBD1. Germline CDR1 SGHVS, CDR2 FNYEAQ. The CDR3 consists of 15 residues. The V and J ends lost 2 bases and 5 bases, in that order; junction bases with no gene match: 3.

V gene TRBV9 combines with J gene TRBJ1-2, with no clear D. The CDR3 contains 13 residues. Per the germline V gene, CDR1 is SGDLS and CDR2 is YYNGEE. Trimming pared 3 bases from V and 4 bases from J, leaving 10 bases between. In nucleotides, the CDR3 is TGTGCCAGCAGCGGAGGCAGAGCCTATGGCTACACCTTC. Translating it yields CASSGGRAYGYTF. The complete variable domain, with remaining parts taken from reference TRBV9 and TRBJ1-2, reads DSGVTQTPKHLITATGQRVTLRCSPRSGDLSVYWYQQSLDQGLQFLIQYYNGEERAKGNILERFSAQQFPDLHSELNLSSLELGDSALYFCASSGGRAYGYTFGSGTRLTVV.

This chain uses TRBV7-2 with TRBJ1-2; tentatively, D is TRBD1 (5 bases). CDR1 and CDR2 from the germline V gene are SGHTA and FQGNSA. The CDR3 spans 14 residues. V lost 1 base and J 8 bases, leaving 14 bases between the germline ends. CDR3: CASSLGGGGFGYTF. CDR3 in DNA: TGTGCCAGCAGCTTAGGCGGGGGGGGTTTCGGCTACACCTTC.

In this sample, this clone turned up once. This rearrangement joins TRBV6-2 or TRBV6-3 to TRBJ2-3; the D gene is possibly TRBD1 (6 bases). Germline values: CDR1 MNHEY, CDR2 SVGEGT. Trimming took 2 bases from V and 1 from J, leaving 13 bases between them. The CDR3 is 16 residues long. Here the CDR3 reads CASSYGGLGRTDTQYF. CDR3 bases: TGTGCCAGCAGTTACGGGGGCCTAGGTCGCACAGATACGCAGTATTTT.

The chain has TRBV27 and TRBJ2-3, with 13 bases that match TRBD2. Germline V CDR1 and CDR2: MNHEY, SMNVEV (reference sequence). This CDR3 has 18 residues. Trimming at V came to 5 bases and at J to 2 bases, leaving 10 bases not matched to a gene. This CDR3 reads CASSQLAGGPGHTDTQYF. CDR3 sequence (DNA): TGTGCCAGCAGTCAACTAGCGGGAGGGCCGGGACACACAGATACGCAGTATTTT.

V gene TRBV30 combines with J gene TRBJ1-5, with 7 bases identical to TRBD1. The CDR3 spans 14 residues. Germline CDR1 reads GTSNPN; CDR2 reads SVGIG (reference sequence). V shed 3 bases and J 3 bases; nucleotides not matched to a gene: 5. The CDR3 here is CAWRNRGFNQPQHF. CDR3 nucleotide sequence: TGTGCCTGGAGGAACAGGGGATTCAATCAGCCCCAGCATTTT. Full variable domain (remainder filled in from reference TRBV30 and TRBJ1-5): SQTIHQWPATLVQPVGSPLSLECTVEGTSNPNLYWYRQAAGRGLQLLFYSVGIGQISSEVPQNLSASRPQDRQFILSSKKLLLSDSGFYLCAWRNRGFNQPQHFGDGTRLSIL.

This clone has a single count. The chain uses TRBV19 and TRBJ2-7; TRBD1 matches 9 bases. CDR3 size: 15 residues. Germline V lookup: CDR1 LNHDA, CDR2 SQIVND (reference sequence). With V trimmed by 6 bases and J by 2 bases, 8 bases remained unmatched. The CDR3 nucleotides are TGTGCCAGTAGCCGTCTGGGACAGGGTGCCTACGAGCAGTACTTC. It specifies CASSRLGQGAYEQYF.

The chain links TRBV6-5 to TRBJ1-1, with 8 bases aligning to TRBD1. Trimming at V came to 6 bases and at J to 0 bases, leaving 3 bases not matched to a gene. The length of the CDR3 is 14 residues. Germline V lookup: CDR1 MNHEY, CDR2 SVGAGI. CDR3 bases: TGTGCCAGCAGGCCAGGGGGCCTGAACACTGAAGCTTTCTTT. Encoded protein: CASRPGGLNTEAFF.